A selection of T cell receptor beta chains follows, all from one sample in a study of post-analysis software for immune sequencing data. TCRdb processed the PCR reads anew with MiXCR; each CDR3 protein has one entry. The data show 600,000 to 750,000 distinct CDR3 sequences, more than 50% seen once. Sequenced input: blood. The receptors stem from a girl between 2 and 10 years old with multiple sclerosis. Each CDR3 is given with its conserved first and last residue. The D gene is left open where the match is weak. Only some rows state a clone size, as once, few, many or a class for expanded clones.

d_gene,j_gene,abundance,v_gene,CDR3aa,CDR3nt
TRBD2,TRBJ2-1,few,TRBV12-5,CASGPGTSGYNEQFF,TGTGCTAGTGGTCCCGGGACTAGCGGCTACAATGAGCAGTTCTTC
-,TRBJ2-1,-,TRBV5-1,CASSQPLNEQFF,TGCGCCAGCAGCCAGCCCCTTAATGAGCAGTTCTTC
-,TRBJ2-6,-,TRBV5-1,CASSLRSGDSSGANVLTF,TGCGCCAGCAGCCTCCGTAGCGGTGATAGCTCTGGGGCCAACGTCCTGACTTTC
-,TRBJ1-2,-,TRBV9,CASSVGQGPGYTF,TGTGCCAGCAGCGTAGGGCAGGGGCCTGGCTACACCTTC
-,TRBJ2-1,-,TRBV7-2,CASSFRESYNEQFF,TGTGCCAGCAGCTTCAGGGAATCCTACAATGAGCAGTTCTTC
-,TRBJ2-2,-,TRBV27,CASSSLGEDTGELFF,TGTGCCAGCAGTTCACTTGGGGAGGACACCGGGGAGCTGTTTTTT
TRBD2,TRBJ2-1,-,TRBV4-2,CASSQDRSGSSSYNEQFF,TGTGCCAGCAGCCAAGATCGTAGCGGGAGTAGCTCCTACAATGAGCAGTTCTTC
TRBD2,TRBJ2-7,-,TRBV6-6,CASSYAGLALSSYEQYF,TGTGCCAGCAGTTACGCGGGACTAGCGCTTAGCTCCTACGAGCAGTACTTC
TRBD1,TRBJ2-1,-,TRBV4-3,CASSQENRGDNEQFF,TGCGCCAGCAGCCAAGAAAACAGGGGAGACAATGAGCAGTTCTTC
TRBD1,TRBJ2-7,few,TRBV29-1,CSVTTGGTYEQYF,TGCAGCGTCACGACAGGGGGAACCTACGAGCAGTACTTC
-,TRBJ1-2,-,TRBV20-1,CSAPGGIYSYTF,TGCAGTGCTCCGGGAGGGATCTATAGCTACACCTTC
-,TRBJ2-5,few,TRBV30,CAWSAKETQYF,TGTGCCTGGAGTGCTAAAGAGACCCAGTACTTC
TRBD1,TRBJ2-3,-,TRBV15,CATSQWTGGDTQYF,TGTGCCACCAGCCAATGGACAGGGGGAGATACGCAGTATTTT
-,TRBJ2-5,-,TRBV12-3/TRBV12-4,CASSFGRVQETQYF,TGTGCCAGCAGTTTCGGGCGGGTCCAAGAGACCCAGTACTTC
TRBD1,TRBJ2-1,few,TRBV5-1,CASSLIGQGENEQFF,TGCGCCAGCAGCTTGATTGGGCAGGGGGAGAATGAGCAGTTCTTC
-,TRBJ2-5,-,TRBV20-1,CSPDGETQYF,TGCAGCCCCGACGGCGAGACCCAGTACTTC
-,TRBJ2-7,-,TRBV7-2,CASSPTAGYAYEQYF,TGTGCCAGCAGCCCGACGGCAGGGTACGCTTACGAGCAGTACTTC
-,TRBJ2-7,-,TRBV10-1,CASSPGGQGYEQYF,TGCGCCAGCAGTCCAGGAGGTCAGGGCTACGAGCAGTACTTC
TRBD2,TRBJ2-3,few,TRBV7-2,CASSTGLAGHTDTQYF,TGTGCCAGCAGCACCGGACTAGCGGGACACACAGATACGCAGTATTTT
TRBD1,TRBJ1-5,-,TRBV6-2/TRBV6-3,CASSYSGQGDQPQHF,TGTGCCAGCAGTTACTCTGGACAGGGTGATCAGCCCCAGCATTTT
-,TRBJ2-1,many,TRBV5-1,CASSLVDEQFF,TGTGCCAGCAGCTTAGTCGATGAGCAGTTCTTC
-,TRBJ2-5,-,TRBV6-5,CASSYERSQEIQYF,TGTGCCAGCAGTTACGAGAGGTCCCAAGAGATCCAGTACTTC
-,TRBJ2-5,-,TRBV4-1,CASSQFAQQRTQYF,TGCGCCAGCAGCCAATTCGCACAGCAGCGGACCCAGTACTTC
TRBD1,TRBJ2-5,-,TRBV5-1,CASRLGTGAAETQYF,TGCGCCAGCAGACTAGGGACAGGGGCCGCAGAGACCCAGTACTTC
-,TRBJ2-7,once,TRBV27,CASRDSHSYEQYF,TGTGCCAGCAGGGACAGCCACTCCTACGAGCAGTACTTC
TRBD2,TRBJ2-2,-,TRBV11-3,CASSSSGSNTGELFF,TGTGCCAGCAGCTCTAGCGGGTCGAACACCGGGGAGCTGTTTTTT
-,TRBJ2-1,-,TRBV6-1,CASSEFGPNEQFF,TGTGCCAGCAGTGAATTCGGGCCCAATGAGCAGTTCTTC
-,TRBJ2-1,few,TRBV12-3/TRBV12-4,CASSLASIQQGRNEQFF,TGTGCCAGCAGTTTAGCGAGTATTCAACAGGGAAGAAATGAGCAGTTCTTC
-,TRBJ1-2,-,TRBV12-3/TRBV12-4,CASKTPGAGNGYTF,TGTGCCAGCAAGACCCCAGGGGCCGGGAATGGCTACACCTTC